The 3 T cell receptor beta chains below come from one sample, sequenced in a study of blood T cell repertoires in COVID-19 (dated by TCRdb to the early 2020s). Libraries were constructed by the immunoSEQ multiplex PCR assay. The clones in this table, taken by TCRdb from immuneACCESS, are in-frame only. Not every clone is retained; where verified, under half of the shortfall comes from an unresolved V gene, and the cause of the rest is unknown. The sample table records about 240,000 clones; 75% to 85% of these occur just once. The ten largest clonotypes hold 4.5% to 6% of the sample. Sequenced material: peripheral blood. The receptors come from a man aged 45 to 65 with COVID-19, enrolled during active disease.

V is TRBV28 and J is TRBJ2-1, with no clear D. With 4 bases removed from V and 9 bases from J, the gap between germline ends came to 10 bases. Germline CDR1 MDHEN, CDR2 SYDVKM. CDR3 length: 12 amino acids. The CDR3 DNA reads as TGTGCCAGCAGTTCCCTAGTGCTTGAGCAGTTCTTC. This gives the protein CASSSLVLEQFF.

The chain recombines TRBV4-2 with TRBJ2-1; D is ambiguous. Trimming took off 0 bases at V and 1 base at J, with 7 bases between the two ends. The germline V gene encodes CDR1 LGHNA and CDR2 YNFKEQ. This CDR3 spans 15 amino acids. The CDR3 DNA reads TGTGCCAGCAGCCAAGATTTTAATTCCTACAATGAGCAGTTCTTC. It yields the protein CASSQDFNSYNEQFF.

The V call is TRBV2, the J call TRBJ1-5, with 7 positions matching TRBD1. Trimming removed 4 bases from V and 4 bases from J; junction bases left unmatched: 4. CDR1 is SNHLY and CDR2 is FYNNEI in the germline V gene. The CDR3 runs 14 residues. CDR3 nucleotide sequence: TGTGCCAGCAGTGTGGACAGGACTAATCAGCCCCAGCATTTT. Residues: CASSVDRTNQPQHF. The whole variable domain, remainder taken from reference TRBV2 and TRBJ1-5, is EPEVTQTPSHQVTQMGQEVILRCVPISNHLYFYWYRQILGQKVEFLVSFYNNEISEKSEIFDDQFSVERPDGSNFTLKIRSTKLEDSAMYFCASSVDRTNQPQHFGDGTRLSIL.